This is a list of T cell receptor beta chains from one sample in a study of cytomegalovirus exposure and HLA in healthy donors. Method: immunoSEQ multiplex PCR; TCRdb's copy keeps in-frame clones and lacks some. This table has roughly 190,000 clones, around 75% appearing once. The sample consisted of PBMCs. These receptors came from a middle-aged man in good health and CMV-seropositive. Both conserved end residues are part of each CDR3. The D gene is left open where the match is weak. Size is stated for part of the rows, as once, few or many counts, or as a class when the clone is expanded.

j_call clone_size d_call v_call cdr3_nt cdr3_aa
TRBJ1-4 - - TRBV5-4 TGTGCCAGCAGCTTGGGGGCAGGGCCCCACCATAATGAAAAACTGTTTTTT CASSLGAGPHHNEKLFF
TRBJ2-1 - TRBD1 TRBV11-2 TGTGCCAGCAGCACAAGAGGGGGCGGCAATGAGCAGTTCTTC CASSTRGGGNEQFF
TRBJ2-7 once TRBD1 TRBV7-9 TGTGCCAGCAGCTTAGCCTCAGGGGGCCCCTACGAGCAGTACTTC CASSLASGGPYEQYF
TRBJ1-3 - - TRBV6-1 TGTGCCAGCAGTGGCGGGACGGATGGAAACACCATATATTTT CASSGGTDGNTIYF
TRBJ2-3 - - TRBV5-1 TGCGCCAGCAGCTTTGACACCGCCACGGGCACAGATACGCAGTATTTT CASSFDTATGTDTQYF
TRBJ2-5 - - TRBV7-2 TGTGCCAGCAGCTTAGTTTTTTCGGAGACCCAGTACTTC CASSLVFSETQYF
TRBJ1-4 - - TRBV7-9 TGTGCCAGCAGCTTAAACCTAGATATTGAAAAACTGTTTTTT CASSLNLDIEKLFF
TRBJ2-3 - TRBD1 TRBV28 TGTGCCAGCAGTAGTGGGACAGATCTTTCAGATACGCAGTATTTT CASSSGTDLSDTQYF
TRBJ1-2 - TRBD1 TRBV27 TGTGCCAGCAGTTTATCGCCAGGGGGCGGTTATGGCTACACCTTC CASSLSPGGGYGYTF
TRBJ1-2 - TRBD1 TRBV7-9 TGTGCCAGCAGCTTAGAGGGGGCCAAAAACTATGGCTACACCTTC CASSLEGAKNYGYTF
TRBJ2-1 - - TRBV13 TGTGCCAGCAGCTTAGGCCCCGCGACGGGGTACAATGAGCAGTTCTTC CASSLGPATGYNEQFF
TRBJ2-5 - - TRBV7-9 TGTGCCAGCAGCTTAGTCGGAGCGGAGACCCAGTACTTC CASSLVGAETQYF
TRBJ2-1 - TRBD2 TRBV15 TGTGCCACCAGCAGGATTAGCGGGGGGGCAAATGAGCAGTTCTTC CATSRISGGANEQFF
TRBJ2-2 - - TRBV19 TGTGCCAGTAGTATGGGGTGGGGAGTCGGGGAGCTGTTTTTT CASSMGWGVGELFF
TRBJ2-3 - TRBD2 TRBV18 TGTGCCAGCTCACCACCACGCGGGGGGGCAGATACGCAGTATTTT CASSPPRGGADTQYF
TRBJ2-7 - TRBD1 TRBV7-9 TGTGCCAGCAGATTGACAGGGCTCAACGAGCAGTACTTC CASRLTGLNEQYF
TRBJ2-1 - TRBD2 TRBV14 TGTGCCAGCAGCCAAGGAACCGGGACTAGCTTATCAGTAAGTGAGCAGTTCTTC CASSQGTGTSLSVSEQFF
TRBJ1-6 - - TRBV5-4 TGTGCCAGCAGCTTGGATGCCTTTACCCAGAATTCACCCCTCCACTTT CASSLDAFTQNSPLHF
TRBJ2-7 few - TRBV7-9 TGTGCCAGCAGCTCCAGGGGTCCCTACGAGCAGTACTTC CASSSRGPYEQYF
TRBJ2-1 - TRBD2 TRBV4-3 TGCGCCAGCAGCCTTCTAGCGGGGGGGCAGTACAATGAGCAGTTCTTC CASSLLAGGQYNEQFF
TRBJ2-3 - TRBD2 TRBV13 TGTGCCAGCAGCATTCTAGCGGGGGTGGTCTCTAGCACAGATACGCAGTATTTT CASSILAGVVSSTDTQYF
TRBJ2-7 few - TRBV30 TGTGCCTGGAGTGTGGGGGTACCGACAGGCGAGCAGTACTTC CAWSVGVPTGEQYF
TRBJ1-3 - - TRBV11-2 TGTGCCAGCAGCTCGTATGTGGGGCAGGCTGGAAACACCATATATTTT CASSSYVGQAGNTIYF
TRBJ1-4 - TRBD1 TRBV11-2 TGTGCCAGCGGCACAGGGAACAGGGGTGCTGAAAAACTGTTTTTT CASGTGNRGAEKLFF
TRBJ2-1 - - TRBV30 TGTGCCTGGAGTGTACTCCATATAACAGGGATCCATGAGCAGTTCTTC CAWSVLHITGIHEQFF
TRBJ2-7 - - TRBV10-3 TGTGCCATCAGTGAGGTGTCTCCCTACGAGCAGTACTTC CAISEVSPYEQYF
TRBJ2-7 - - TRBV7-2 TGTGCCAGCAGCTTAGTTCCCACAGACTCCTACGAGCAGTACTTC CASSLVPTDSYEQYF
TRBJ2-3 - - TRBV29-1 TGCAGCGTTGGGGGGGGCCGGTCAGATACGCAGTATTTT CSVGGGRSDTQYF
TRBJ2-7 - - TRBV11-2 TGTGCCAGCAGCTTTGTGAGGGAGTTGGCAGGCTACGAGCAGTACTTC CASSFVRELAGYEQYF
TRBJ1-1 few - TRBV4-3 TGCGCCAGCAGCGAAGCGGGGGGTGAGACTGAAGCTTTCTTT CASSEAGGETEAFF
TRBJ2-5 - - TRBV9 TGTGCCAGCAGCGGGGGAGGAGAGACCCAGTACTTC CASSGGGETQYF
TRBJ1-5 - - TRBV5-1 TGCGCCAGCAGCTGGTCAACAGGGAATCAGCCCCAGCATTTT CASSWSTGNQPQHF
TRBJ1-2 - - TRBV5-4 TGTGCCAGCAGCTTGGTGGGGGCCTATGGCTACACCTTC CASSLVGAYGYTF
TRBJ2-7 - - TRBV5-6 TGTGCCAGCAGCTTTACAGCCCTGAGCTCCTACGAGCAGTACTTC CASSFTALSSYEQYF
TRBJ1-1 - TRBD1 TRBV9 TGTGCCAGCAGCGTAGACGAGGGACAGGGGGCTTTCTTT CASSVDEGQGAFF
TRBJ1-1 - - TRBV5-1 TGCGCCAGCAGCCCTCGGGGCGGGGCCGCTTCGAACACTGAAGCTTTCTTT CASSPRGGAASNTEAFF